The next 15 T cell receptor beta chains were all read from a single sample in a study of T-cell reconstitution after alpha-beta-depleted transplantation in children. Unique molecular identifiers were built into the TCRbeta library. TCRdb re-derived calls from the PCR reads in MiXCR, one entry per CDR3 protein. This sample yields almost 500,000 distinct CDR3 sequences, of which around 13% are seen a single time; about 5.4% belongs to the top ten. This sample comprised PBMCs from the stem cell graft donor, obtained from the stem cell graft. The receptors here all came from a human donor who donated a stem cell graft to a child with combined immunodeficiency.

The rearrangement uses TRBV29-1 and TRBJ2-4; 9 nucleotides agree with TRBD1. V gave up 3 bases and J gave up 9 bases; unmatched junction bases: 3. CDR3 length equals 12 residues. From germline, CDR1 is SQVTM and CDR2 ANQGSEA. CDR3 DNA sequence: TGCAGCGTTGAGGGACAGGGAGGCATTCAGTACTTC. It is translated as CSVEGQGGIQYF.

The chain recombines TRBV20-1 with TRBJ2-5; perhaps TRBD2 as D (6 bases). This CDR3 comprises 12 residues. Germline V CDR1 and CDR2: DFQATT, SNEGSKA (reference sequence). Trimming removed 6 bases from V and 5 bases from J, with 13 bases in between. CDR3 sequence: CSASGVAETQYF. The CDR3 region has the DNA TGCAGTGCATCGGGGGTGGCGGAGACCCAGTACTTC.

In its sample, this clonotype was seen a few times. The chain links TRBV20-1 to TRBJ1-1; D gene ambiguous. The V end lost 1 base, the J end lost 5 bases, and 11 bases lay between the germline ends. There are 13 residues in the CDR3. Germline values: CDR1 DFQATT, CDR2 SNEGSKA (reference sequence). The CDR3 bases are TGCAGTGCTAGAGTGTCAGGATTAACTGAAGCTTTCTTT. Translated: CSARVSGLTEAFF.

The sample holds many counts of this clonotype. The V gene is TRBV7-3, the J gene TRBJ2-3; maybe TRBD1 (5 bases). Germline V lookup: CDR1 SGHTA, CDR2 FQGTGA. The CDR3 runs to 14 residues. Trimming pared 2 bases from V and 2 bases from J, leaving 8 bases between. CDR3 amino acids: CASSLQGFTDTQYF. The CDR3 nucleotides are TGTGCCAGCAGCTTACAGGGCTTCACAGATACGCAGTATTTT.

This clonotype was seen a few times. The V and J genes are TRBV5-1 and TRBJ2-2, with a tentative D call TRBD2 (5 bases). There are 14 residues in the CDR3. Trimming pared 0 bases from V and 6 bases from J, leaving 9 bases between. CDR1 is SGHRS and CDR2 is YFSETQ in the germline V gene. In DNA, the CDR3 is TGCGCCAGCAGCTTGGGTCCCGGGGCCGGGGAGCTGTTTTTT. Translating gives CASSLGPGAGELFF.

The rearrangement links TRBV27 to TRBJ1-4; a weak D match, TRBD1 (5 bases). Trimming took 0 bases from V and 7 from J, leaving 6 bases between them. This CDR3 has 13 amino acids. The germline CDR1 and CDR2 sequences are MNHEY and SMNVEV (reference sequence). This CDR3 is CASSLSGVEKLFF. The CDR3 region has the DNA TGTGCCAGCAGTTTATCAGGGGTTGAAAAACTGTTTTTT.

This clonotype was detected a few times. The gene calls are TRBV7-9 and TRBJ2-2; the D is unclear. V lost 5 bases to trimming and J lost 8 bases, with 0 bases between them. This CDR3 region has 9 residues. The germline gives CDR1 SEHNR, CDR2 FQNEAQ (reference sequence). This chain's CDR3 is CASSGELFF. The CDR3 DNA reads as TGTGCCAGCAGCGGGGAGCTGTTTTTT.

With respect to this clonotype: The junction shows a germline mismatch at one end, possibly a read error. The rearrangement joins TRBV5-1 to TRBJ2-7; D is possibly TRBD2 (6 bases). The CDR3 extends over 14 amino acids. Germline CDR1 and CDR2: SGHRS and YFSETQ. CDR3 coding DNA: TGCGCCAGCAGCTCCGCGGGACCACCCTACGGGCAGTACTTC. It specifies CASSSAGPPYGQYF.

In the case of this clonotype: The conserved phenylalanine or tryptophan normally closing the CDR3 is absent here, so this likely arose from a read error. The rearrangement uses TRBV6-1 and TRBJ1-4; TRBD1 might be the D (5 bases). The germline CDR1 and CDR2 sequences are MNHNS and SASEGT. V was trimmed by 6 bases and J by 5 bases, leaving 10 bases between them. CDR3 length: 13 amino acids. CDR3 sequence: CASRGEVNEKLFS. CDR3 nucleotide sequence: TGTGCCAGCAGGGGGGAAGTAAATGAAAAACTGTTTTCT.

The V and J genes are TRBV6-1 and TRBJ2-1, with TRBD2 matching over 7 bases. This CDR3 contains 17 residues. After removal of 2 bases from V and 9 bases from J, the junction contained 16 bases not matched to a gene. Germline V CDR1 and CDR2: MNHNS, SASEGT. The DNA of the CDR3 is TGTGCCAGCAGTGAAATAGGTGCGGGAGTTGCTTTCGGTGAGCAGTTCTTC. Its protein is CASSEIGAGVAFGEQFF.

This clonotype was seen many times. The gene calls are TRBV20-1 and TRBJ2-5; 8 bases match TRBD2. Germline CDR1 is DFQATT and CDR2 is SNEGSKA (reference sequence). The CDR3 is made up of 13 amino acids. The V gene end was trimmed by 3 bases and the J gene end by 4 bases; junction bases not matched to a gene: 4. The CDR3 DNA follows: TGCAGTGCTAGGGAGCGGGGGCGAGAGACCCAGTACTTC. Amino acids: CSARERGRETQYF.

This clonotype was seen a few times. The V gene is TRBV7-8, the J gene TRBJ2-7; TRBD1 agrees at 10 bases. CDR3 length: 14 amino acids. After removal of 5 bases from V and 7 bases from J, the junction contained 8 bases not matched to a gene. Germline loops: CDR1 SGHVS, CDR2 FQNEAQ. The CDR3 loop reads CASSRRDRGVEQYF. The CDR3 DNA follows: TGTGCCAGCAGCCGCCGGGACAGGGGTGTTGAGCAGTACTTC.

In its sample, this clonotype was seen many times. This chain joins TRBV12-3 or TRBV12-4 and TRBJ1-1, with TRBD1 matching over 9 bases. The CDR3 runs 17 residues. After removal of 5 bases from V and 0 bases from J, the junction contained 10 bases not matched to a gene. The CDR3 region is CASSSLTGGELNTEAFF. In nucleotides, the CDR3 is TGTGCCAGCAGTAGTTTAACAGGGGGCGAGCTGAACACTGAAGCTTTCTTT.

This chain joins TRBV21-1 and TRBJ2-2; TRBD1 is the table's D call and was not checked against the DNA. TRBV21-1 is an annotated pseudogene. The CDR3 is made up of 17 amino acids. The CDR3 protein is CASSKVQGQENTGELFF. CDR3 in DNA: TGTGCCAGCAGCAAAGTTCAAGGACAAGAAAACACCGGGGAGCTGTTTTTT.

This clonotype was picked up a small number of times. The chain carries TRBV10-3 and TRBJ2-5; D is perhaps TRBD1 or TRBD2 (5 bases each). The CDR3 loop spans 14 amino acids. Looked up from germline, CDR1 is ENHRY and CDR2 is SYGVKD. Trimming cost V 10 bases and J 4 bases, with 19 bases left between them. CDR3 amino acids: CATRDGLSGETQYF. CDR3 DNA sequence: TGTGCCACCAGGGACGGCCTTTCGGGAGAGACCCAGTACTTC.